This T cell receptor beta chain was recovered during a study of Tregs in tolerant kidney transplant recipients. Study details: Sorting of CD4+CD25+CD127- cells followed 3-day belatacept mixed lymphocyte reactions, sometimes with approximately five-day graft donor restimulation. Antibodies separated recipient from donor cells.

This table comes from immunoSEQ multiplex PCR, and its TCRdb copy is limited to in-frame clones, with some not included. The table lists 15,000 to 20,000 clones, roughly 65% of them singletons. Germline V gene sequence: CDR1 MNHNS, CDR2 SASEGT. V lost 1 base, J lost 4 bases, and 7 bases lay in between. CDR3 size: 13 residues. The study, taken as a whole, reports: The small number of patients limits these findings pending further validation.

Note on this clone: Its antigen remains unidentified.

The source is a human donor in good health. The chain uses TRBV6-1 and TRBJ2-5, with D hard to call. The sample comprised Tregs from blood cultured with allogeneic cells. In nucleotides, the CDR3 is TGTGCCAGCAGTGAAGACCATGGAGAGACCCAGTACTTC. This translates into CASSEDHGETQYF.